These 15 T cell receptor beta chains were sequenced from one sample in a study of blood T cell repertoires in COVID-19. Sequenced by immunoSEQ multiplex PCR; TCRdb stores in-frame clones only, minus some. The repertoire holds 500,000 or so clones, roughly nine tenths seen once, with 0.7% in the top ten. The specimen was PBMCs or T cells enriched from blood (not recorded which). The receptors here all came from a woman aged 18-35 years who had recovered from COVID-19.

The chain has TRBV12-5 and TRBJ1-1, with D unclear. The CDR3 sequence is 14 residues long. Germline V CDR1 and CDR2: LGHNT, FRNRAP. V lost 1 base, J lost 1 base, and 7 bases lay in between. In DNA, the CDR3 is TGTGCTAGTGGTTTGGGGGCAAGGAACACTGAAGCTTTCTTT. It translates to CASGLGARNTEAFF.

CDR3 DNA: TGTGCCAGCACCCCCGGGTTCTCGCGGAATGAGCAGTTCTTC. Translating it yields CASTPGFSRNEQFF. The chain combines TRBV9 with TRBJ2-1, with D hard to call. CDR1 and CDR2 (germline): SGDLS, YYNGEE. V lost 6 bases and J 7 bases, leaving 17 bases between the germline ends. The CDR3 contains 14 residues.

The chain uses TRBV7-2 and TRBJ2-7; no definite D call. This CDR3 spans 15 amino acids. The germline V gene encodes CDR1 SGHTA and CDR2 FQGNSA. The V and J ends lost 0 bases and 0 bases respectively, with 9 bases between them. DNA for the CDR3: TGTGCCAGCAGCTTAGCAGCTCAAAGCTCCTACGAGCAGTACTTC. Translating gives CASSLAAQSSYEQYF.

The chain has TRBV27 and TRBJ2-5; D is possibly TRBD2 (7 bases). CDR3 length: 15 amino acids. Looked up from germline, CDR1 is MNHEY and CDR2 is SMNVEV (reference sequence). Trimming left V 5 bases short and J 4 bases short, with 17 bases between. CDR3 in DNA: TGTGCCAGCAGTCCCATCGCGGGGGCTGGAGAGACCCAGTACTTC. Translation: CASSPIAGAGETQYF.

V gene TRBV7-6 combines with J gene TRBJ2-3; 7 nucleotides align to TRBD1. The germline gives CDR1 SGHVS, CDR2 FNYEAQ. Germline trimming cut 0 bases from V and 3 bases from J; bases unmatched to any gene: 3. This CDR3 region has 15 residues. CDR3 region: CASSLADRATDTQYF. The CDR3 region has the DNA TGTGCCAGCAGCTTAGCAGACAGGGCGACAGATACGCAGTATTTT.

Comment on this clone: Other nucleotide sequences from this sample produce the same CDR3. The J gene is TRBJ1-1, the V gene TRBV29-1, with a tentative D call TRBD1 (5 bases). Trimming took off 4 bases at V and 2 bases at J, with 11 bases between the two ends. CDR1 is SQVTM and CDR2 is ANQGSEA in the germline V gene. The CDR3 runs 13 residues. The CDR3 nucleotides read TGCAGCGTTGGACAGCTTCCCAACACTGAAGCTTTCTTT. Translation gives CSVGQLPNTEAFF.

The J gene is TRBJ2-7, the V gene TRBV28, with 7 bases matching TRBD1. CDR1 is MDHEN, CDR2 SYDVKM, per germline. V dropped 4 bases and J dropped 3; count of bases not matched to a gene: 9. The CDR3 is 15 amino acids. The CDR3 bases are TGTGCCAGCAGTTCGCTGGGACAGCCCTTCTACGAGCAGTACTTC. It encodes CASSSLGQPFYEQYF.

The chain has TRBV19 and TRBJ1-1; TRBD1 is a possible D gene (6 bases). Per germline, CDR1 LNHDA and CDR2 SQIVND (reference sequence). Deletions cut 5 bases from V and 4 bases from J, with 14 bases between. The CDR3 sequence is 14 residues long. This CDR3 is CASSSPGHRTEAFF. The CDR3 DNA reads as TGTGCCAGTAGTTCCCCGGGACACCGCACTGAAGCTTTCTTT. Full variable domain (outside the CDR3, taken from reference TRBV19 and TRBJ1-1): DGGITQSPKYLFRKEGQNVTLSCEQNLNHDAMYWYRQDPGQGLRLIYYSQIVNDFQKGDIAEGYSVSREKKESFPLTVTSAQKNPTAFYLCASSSPGHRTEAFFGQGTRLTVV.

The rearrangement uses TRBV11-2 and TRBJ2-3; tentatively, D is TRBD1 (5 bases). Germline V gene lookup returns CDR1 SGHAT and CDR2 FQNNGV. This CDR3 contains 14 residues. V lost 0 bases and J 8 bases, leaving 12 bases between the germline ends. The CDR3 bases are TGTGCCAGCAGCTTAGAACAGGCGGCTAGTACGCAGTATTTT. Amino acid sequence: CASSLEQAASTQYF.

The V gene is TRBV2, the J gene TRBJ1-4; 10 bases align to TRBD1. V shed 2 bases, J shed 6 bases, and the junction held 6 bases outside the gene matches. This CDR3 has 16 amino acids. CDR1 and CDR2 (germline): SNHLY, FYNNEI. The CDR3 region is CASSESAGTGDEKLFF. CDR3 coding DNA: TGTGCCAGCAGTGAAAGTGCCGGGACAGGGGATGAAAAACTGTTTTTT. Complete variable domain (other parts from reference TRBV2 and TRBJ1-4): EPEVTQTPSHQVTQMGQEVILRCVPISNHLYFYWYRQILGQKVEFLVSFYNNEISEKSEIFDDQFSVERPDGSNFTLKIRSTKLEDSAMYFCASSESAGTGDEKLFFGSGTQLSVL.

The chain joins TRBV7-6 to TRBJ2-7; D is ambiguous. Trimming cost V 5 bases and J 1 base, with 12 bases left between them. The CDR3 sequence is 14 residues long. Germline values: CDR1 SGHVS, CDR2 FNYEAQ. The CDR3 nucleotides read TGTGCCAGCAGCCTGGGCAGTCCGTCCTACGAGCAGTACTTC. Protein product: CASSLGSPSYEQYF.

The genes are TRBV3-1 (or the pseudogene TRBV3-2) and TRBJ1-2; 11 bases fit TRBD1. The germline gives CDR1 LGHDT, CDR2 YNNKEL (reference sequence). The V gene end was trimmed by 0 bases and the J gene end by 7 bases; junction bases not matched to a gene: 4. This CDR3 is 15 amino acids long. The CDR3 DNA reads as TGTGCCAGCAGCCAAGAAGCCGGGACAGGGGGTGGCTACACCTTC. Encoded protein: CASSQEAGTGGGYTF.

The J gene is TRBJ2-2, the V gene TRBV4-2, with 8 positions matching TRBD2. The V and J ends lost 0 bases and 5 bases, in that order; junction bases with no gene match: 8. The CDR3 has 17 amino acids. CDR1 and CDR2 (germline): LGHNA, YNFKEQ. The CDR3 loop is CASSQDRSGEGTGELFF. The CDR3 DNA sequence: TGTGCCAGCAGCCAAGATCGTAGCGGGGAGGGTACCGGGGAGCTGTTTTTT.

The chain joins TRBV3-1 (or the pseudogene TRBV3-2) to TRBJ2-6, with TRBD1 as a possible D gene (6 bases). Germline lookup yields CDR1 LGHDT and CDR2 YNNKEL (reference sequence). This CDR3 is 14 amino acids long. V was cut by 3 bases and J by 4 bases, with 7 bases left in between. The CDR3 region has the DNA TGTGCCAGCAGCCAGGGGACAGGGGCCAACGTCCTGACTTTC. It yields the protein CASSQGTGANVLTF.

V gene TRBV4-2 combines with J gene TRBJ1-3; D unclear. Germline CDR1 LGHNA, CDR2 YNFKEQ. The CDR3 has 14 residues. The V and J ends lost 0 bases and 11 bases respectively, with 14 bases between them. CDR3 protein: CASSQEEALSAIYF. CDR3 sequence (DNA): TGTGCCAGCAGCCAAGAGGAAGCCCTAAGCGCCATATATTTT.